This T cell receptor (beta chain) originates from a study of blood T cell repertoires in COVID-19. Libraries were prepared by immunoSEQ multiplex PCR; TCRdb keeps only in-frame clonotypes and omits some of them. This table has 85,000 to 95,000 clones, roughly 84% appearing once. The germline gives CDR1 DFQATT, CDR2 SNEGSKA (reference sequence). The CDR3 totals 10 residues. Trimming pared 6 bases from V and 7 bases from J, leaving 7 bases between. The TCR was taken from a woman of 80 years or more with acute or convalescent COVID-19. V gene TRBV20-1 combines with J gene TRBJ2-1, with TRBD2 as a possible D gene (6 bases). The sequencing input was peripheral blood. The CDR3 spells CSARENEQFF. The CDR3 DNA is TGCAGTGCCCGGGAGAATGAGCAGTTCTTC.